This T cell receptor (beta chain) was identified during a study of T cell clones after liver transplantation. Profiled with immunoSEQ multiplex PCR; TCRdb holds only in-frame clones, not every one. Seen here are more than 15,000 clones, 88% observed once, and the top ten hold 10% to 15%. Points on this clone: Germline is not matched at one junction end, which may reflect a read error.

The CDR3 is made up of 14 amino acids. The germline CDR1 and CDR2 sequences are SGHDT and YYEEEE. The sample here was CD8+ T cells from blood, taken before liver transplant. The clonotype was recovered from a human donor who received a liver transplant. The V gene is TRBV5-6, the J gene TRBJ1-2; D is possibly TRBD1 (5 bases). The CDR3: CARRGCGGGGGYTF. The CDR3 nucleotides read TGCGCCCGCAGAGGGTGCGGCGGCGGGGGGGGCTACACCTTC.